Following are 20 T cell receptor beta chains from one sample sequenced in a study of T cells in women clearing cervical HPV infection. Libraries were prepared by immunoSEQ multiplex PCR; TCRdb keeps only in-frame clonotypes and omits some of them. This listing includes around 22,000 clones. The sequenced sample consisted of blood buffy coat. These receptors were obtained from a woman aged 18 to 75 with a cervical HPV16 infection that either progressed to CIN3+ or cleared (not recorded which).

As for this clone: The read stops 3 residues short of the end of the CDR3; the missing end is completed from the germline J gene. The gene calls are TRBV20-1 and TRBJ2-1, with a weak D call TRBD2 (6 bases). V was cut by 4 bases and J by 7 bases, with 17 bases left in between. Germline V gene lookup returns CDR1 DFQATT and CDR2 SNEGSKA (reference sequence). The CDR3 is 14 residues long. CDR3 loop: CSAKKVGLLNEQFF. Incomplete CDR3 DNA: TGCAGTGCTAAGAAGGTGGGACTTCTAAATGAG.

Remarks on this clone: The read ends 3 residues shy of where the CDR3 ends; the end is completed using the germline J gene. The chain carries TRBV20-1 and TRBJ2-1; the D is unclear. Germline V gene lookup returns CDR1 DFQATT and CDR2 SNEGSKA (reference sequence). This CDR3 is built from 17 residues. V lost 5 bases and J 4 bases, leaving 24 bases between the germline ends. CDR3 sequence: CSAFKIGFDGPYNEQFF. CDR3 DNA (partial): TGCAGTGCTTTCAAAATCGGGTTTGATGGTCCATACAATGAG.

This clone is called medium-sized (0.01 to 0.1%) based on its frequency. The read stops 3 residues short of the end of the CDR3; the missing end is completed from the germline J gene. The rearrangement links TRBV14 to TRBJ1-4, with D maybe TRBD1 (5 bases). The germline CDR1 and CDR2 sequences are SGHDN and FVKESK. The V gene lost 1 base and the J gene lost 10 bases, with 13 bases spanning the gap. The CDR3 runs 14 residues. The CDR3 sequence is CASSQVEGIGKLFF. The part of the CDR3 DNA that was read is TGTGCCAGCAGCCAAGTTGAGGGGATCGGAAAA.

In the case of this clone: The sequence runs out 3 residues before the end of the CDR3; the remainder is reconstructed from the germline J gene. The chain carries TRBV5-1 and TRBJ2-5; TRBD2 agrees at 7 bases. The CDR3 runs 15 residues. V gave up 1 base and J gave up 2 bases; unmatched junction bases: 5. Germline values: CDR1 SGHRS, CDR2 YFSETQ. CDR3 bases read: TGCGCCAGCAGCTTGTCCGGGACTATACAAGAGACC. Its translation: CASSLSGTIQET. The full CDR3 protein reads CASSLSGTIQETQYF.

For this clone: The read gets to within 3 residues of the CDR3 end, and the germline J gene fills in the rest. The chain is built from TRBV7-2 and TRBJ2-7; the match to TRBD2 covers 9 bases. The CDR3 spans 15 residues. Germline lookup yields CDR1 SGHTA and CDR2 FQGNSA. V gave up 3 bases and J gave up 3 bases; unmatched junction bases: 6. CDR3 DNA (partial): TGTGCCAGCAGCTTGGGACTAGCTTCGGGCTACGAG. Translated, it gives CASSLGLASGYE. The whole CDR3 reads CASSLGLASGYEQYF. Full variable domain (rest looked up from reference TRBV7-2 and TRBJ2-7): GAGVSQSPSNKVTEKGKDVELRCDPISGHTALYWYRQSLGQGLEFLIYFQGNSAPDKSGLPSDRFSAERTGGSVSTLTIQRTQQEDSAVYLCASSLGLASGYEQYFGPGTRLTVT.

Comment on this clone: The junction does not match germline at one end; this may be a read error. The DNA ends 3 residues before the CDR3 does, and the rest of the CDR3 is filled in from the germline J gene. The chain combines TRBV4-2 with TRBJ2-3; no firm D call. The CDR3 has 13 residues. Germline CDR1 LGHNA, CDR2 YNFKEQ. The DNA read from the CDR3 is TGCGCCAGCAGCCCTCGGTCTGCAGATACG. It encodes CASSPRSADT. The whole CDR3 is CASSPRSADTQYF.

Remarks on this clone: The CDR3 is cut off 3 residues early in the read; its end comes from the germline J gene. The chain joins TRBV7-2 to TRBJ1-4; perhaps TRBD1 as D (5 bases). The CDR3 totals 14 residues. Germline-derived CDR1 and CDR2 are SGHTA and FQGNSA. With 5 bases removed from V and 3 bases from J, the gap between germline ends came to 10 bases. CDR3 region: CASSPGLANEKLFF. Partial CDR3 DNA: TGTGCCAGCAGCCCAGGGTTGGCTAATGAAAAA.

A word on this clone: The read is 3 residues too short to cover the CDR3 end, so that end is filled in from the germline J gene. V gene TRBV7-9 combines with J gene TRBJ1-5; D possibly corresponds to TRBD1 (6 bases). The CDR3 consists of 13 residues. Per germline, CDR1 SEHNR and CDR2 FQNEAQ (reference sequence). V lost 2 bases to trimming and J lost 7 bases, with 9 bases between them. The sequenced part of the CDR3 DNA is TGTGCCAGCAGCTTAAACAGGGACCAGCCC. Translated, it gives CASSLNRDQP. The CDR3 in full is CASSLNRDQPQHF.

Notes on this clone: The read ends 3 residues before the CDR3 terminus; that terminus is restored from the germline J gene. The rearrangement joins TRBV18 to TRBJ2-5; 10 bases align to TRBD2. Trimming took 2 bases from V and 5 from J; bases not matched to a gene: 5. Germline CDR1 KGHSH, CDR2 LQKENI. CDR3 length: 15 residues. CDR3 in amino acids: CASSPTSGREETQYF. CDR3 bases read: TGTGCCAGCTCACCAACCAGCGGGAGGGAGGAGACC.

To note about this clone: The read finishes 3 residues shy of the CDR3 end, and the germline J gene is used to complete it. V gene TRBV7-9 combines with J gene TRBJ2-3; 8 nucleotides line up with TRBD2. The CDR3 is 15 residues long. Germline CDR1 SEHNR, CDR2 FQNEAQ (reference sequence). V gave up 2 bases and J gave up 3 bases; unmatched junction bases: 4. The chain's CDR3 is CASSLRGLETDTQYF. The CDR3 bases that were read are TGTGCCAGCAGCTTAAGGGGACTAGAAACAGATACG.

As for this clone: The read halts 3 residues ahead of the CDR3 end, with the missing end drawn from the germline J gene. The genes are TRBV10-1 and TRBJ2-3, with TRBD2 matching 12 bases. V was pared by 6 bases and J by 1 base, with 2 bases of the junction left unmatched. This CDR3 comprises 15 residues. Per germline, CDR1 WNHNN and CDR2 SYGVQD (reference sequence). This chain's CDR3 is CASRRTSGGTDTQYF. The part of the CDR3 DNA that was read is TGCGCCAGCAGGAGGACTAGCGGGGGCACAGATACG.

CDR3 sequence reads: CASSRDSLGQPQHF. The covered CDR3 bases are TGTGCCAGCAGCCGGGACAGCTTAGGCCAGCCC. V gene TRBV7-2 combines with J gene TRBJ1-5; TRBD1 matches 7 bases. Read data end 3 residues before the CDR3 end; the end is taken from the germline J gene. The CDR3 length is 14 residues. Germline trimming cut 5 bases from V and 7 bases from J; bases unmatched to any gene: 8. Germline assignment: CDR1 SGHTA and CDR2 FQGNSA.

In the case of this clone: The read halts 3 residues ahead of the CDR3 end, with the missing end drawn from the germline J gene. The J gene is TRBJ2-7, the V gene TRBV7-8; 8 nucleotides line up with TRBD2. V gave up 4 bases and J gave up 5 bases; unmatched junction bases: 10. The CDR3 totals 15 residues. Germline-derived CDR1 and CDR2 are SGHVS and FQNEAQ. CDR3 DNA (partial): TGTGCCAGCAGCTCGCAGCGGGAGATGAGACACGAG. It codes for CASSSQREMRHE. The full CDR3 reads CASSSQREMRHEQYF. Full variable domain (missing parts from reference TRBV7-8 and TRBJ2-7): GAGVSQSPRYKVAKRGQDVALRCDPISGHVSLFWYQQALGQGPEFLTYFQNEAQLDKSGLPSDRFFAERPEGSVSTLKIQRTQQEDSAVYLCASSSQREMRHEQYFGPGTRLTVT.

A remark on this clone: The observed sequence ends 3 residues before the CDR3 terminus, with the missing tail filled in from the germline J gene. The rearrangement uses TRBV30 and TRBJ1-1, with a possible D match to TRBD1 (6 bases). The CDR3 runs to 11 residues. Germline V CDR1 and CDR2: GTSNPN, SVGIG (reference sequence). The germline V and J ends were trimmed by 3 bases and 7 bases, with 9 bases remaining between them. The DNA read from the CDR3 is TGTGCCTGGAGGGGGGCAGGTGAA. Amino acids: CAWRGAGE. The entire CDR3 is CAWRGAGEAFF.

A remark on this clone: The DNA ends 3 residues before the CDR3 does, and the rest of the CDR3 is filled in from the germline J gene. The chain combines TRBV20-1 with TRBJ2-7; 10 bases are a match to TRBD1. The J segment lost 6 bases and the V segment lost 6 bases, leaving 11 bases of the junction unmatched. CDR3 length: 14 residues. The germline gives CDR1 DFQATT, CDR2 SNEGSKA (reference sequence). The CDR3 bases that were read are TGCAGTGCCCGGGGGGGGACAGGGGTCTCCGAG. Translation: CSARGGTGVSE. The whole CDR3 protein reads CSARGGTGVSEQYF.

As regards this clone: The CDR3 is cut off 3 residues early in the read; its end comes from the germline J gene. The rearrangement joins TRBV20-1 to TRBJ2-1; the D gene is possibly TRBD2 (6 bases). V was pared by 1 base and J by 9 bases, with 16 bases between. The CDR3 runs 14 residues. Germline V CDR1 and CDR2: DFQATT, SNEGSKA (reference sequence). The DNA read from the CDR3 is TGCAGTGCTAGAGGGGGGACTCCCAAGGGTGAG. Residues: CSARGGTPKGE. The whole CDR3 protein reads CSARGGTPKGEQFF.

To note about this clone: The read stops 3 residues short of the end of the CDR3; the missing end is completed from the germline J gene. This chain links TRBV10-3 with TRBJ2-1, with 12 bases identical to TRBD2. The trim removed 6 bases at V and 4 bases at J, leaving 7 bases unmatched. The CDR3 is 16 amino acids. Germline loops: CDR1 ENHRY, CDR2 SYGVKD. This CDR3 is CAISSPGLAGYNEQFF. The sequenced part of the CDR3 DNA is TGTGCCATCAGCTCCCCGGGACTAGCGGGTTACAATGAG.

Details on this clone: The CDR3 end lies 3 residues beyond the end of the read and is filled in from the germline J gene. The chain recombines TRBV4-2 with TRBJ2-3; TRBD2 aligns across 11 bases. The CDR3 has 18 residues. V shed 0 bases, J shed 8 bases, and the junction held 13 bases outside the gene matches. CDR1 is LGHNA and CDR2 is YNFKEQ in the germline V gene. The CDR3 loop reads CASSQDSFGTSGIGTQYF. Incomplete CDR3 DNA: TGTGCCAGCAGCCAAGATTCGTTCGGGACTAGCGGTATCGGTACG.

Notes on this clone: The read gets to within 3 residues of the CDR3 end, and the germline J gene fills in the rest. The chain has TRBV30 and TRBJ2-1, with 8 bases matching TRBD1. Per germline, CDR1 GTSNPN and CDR2 SVGIG (reference sequence). The CDR3 loop spans 13 amino acids. The trim removed 1 base at V and 6 bases at J, leaving 2 bases unmatched. CDR3 amino acids: CAWSDQGANEQFF. CDR3 bases read: TGTGCCTGGAGTGACCAGGGGGCCAATGAG.

Worth noting for this clone: The CDR3 end falls 3 residues outside the read, so it is completed with the germline J gene. The V gene is TRBV6-2 or TRBV6-3, the J gene TRBJ2-2; 8 nucleotides match TRBD1. V trimming: 11 bases; J trimming: 5 bases; junction bases outside the gene matches: 13. The V gene's germline CDR1 is MNHEY and CDR2 SVGEGT. The CDR3 loop spans 15 amino acids. The part of the CDR3 DNA that was read is TGTGCCCACGCCTTGACAGGGGTTGGGACCGGGGAG. Amino acids: CAHALTGVGTGE. The complete CDR3 reads CAHALTGVGTGELFF.